The clone carrying this T cell receptor (beta chain) was observed a few times. This CDR3 spans 14 amino acids. V trimming: 6 bases; J trimming: 7 bases; junction bases outside the gene matches: 8. Documented time point: patch test 1, 2 weeks after DPC sensitization. Treatment described: therapeutic diphenylcyclopropenone sensitization with weekly scalp DPC. Suited to DPC and affected by alopecia, the donors ranged from 18 to 70 years old. This specimen comes from a study of human T cells and chemical hapten exposure. Study context: DPC 0.01% went on the upper back by patch test, with reading at 6 days.

TCRdb re-analysed the RACE reads in MiXCR, keeping a single row per CDR3 protein. Seen here are tens of thousands of distinct CDR3 sequences, around a third observed once, and the top ten hold approximately 9.1%. This clonotype was obtained from a middle-aged man with alopecia areata. Some clones in this sample may be carry-over from other donors' samples. The chain carries TRBV12-3 or TRBV12-4 and TRBJ1-5; 8 nucleotides line up with TRBD1. This sample comprised whole blood, obtained in connection with sensitization to the hapten diphenylcyclopropenone (DPC). The CDR3, as DNA: TGTGCCAGCAGGGTGACAGGGGAGGGACAGCCCCAGCATTTT. This encodes CASRVTGEGQPQHF.